This entry is about one TCR beta chain. The CDR3 is 10 amino acids. Trimming removed 8 bases at V and 6 bases at J, with 7 bases between. Germline V CDR1 and CDR2: GTSNPN, SVGIG (reference sequence). These data belong to a study of T cell changes during pregnancy in multiple sclerosis. Only in-frame clones appear in the TCRdb table, and some are missing; sequencing was by immunoSEQ multiplex PCR. The table shows tens of thousands of clones, with about 89% occurring only once. The material was CD8+ T cells from peripheral blood mononuclear cells, obtained in the third trimester of pregnancy. The rearrangement links TRBV30 to TRBJ2-2; D is possibly TRBD2 (5 bases). The clonotype comes from a female donor with multiple sclerosis, enrolled in a pregnancy study. CDR3 in DNA: TGTGCCCGGGGTCCCGGGGAGCTGTTTTTT. Translating it yields CARGPGELFF. The full variable domain, with the rest looked up from reference TRBV30 and TRBJ2-2, is SQTIHQWPATLVQPVGSPLSLECTVEGTSNPNLYWYRQAAGRGLQLLFYSVGIGQISSEVPQNLSASRPQDRQFILSSKKLLLSDSGFYLCARGPGELFFGEGSRLTVL.